This T cell receptor (beta chain) was profiled in a study of blood T cell repertoires in COVID-19. The wider study: COVID-19 samples collected from the United States, Italy and Spain covered acute and convalescent phases. Sources were T cells, B-cell-depleted T cells, or PBMCs; the material itself was cDNA or gDNA.

The authors' processing: Estimated nucleated cell counts came from reference gene primer amplification. Sequencing used immunoSEQ multiplex PCR; TCRdb keeps in-frame clones, though not all of them. The D gene and trimming were derived from the DNA, and the V and J assignments and clone size from that table. Here the sample spans 250,000 or so clones, about four fifths being singletons. Looked up from germline, CDR1 is PRHDT and CDR2 is FYEKMQ (reference sequence). This CDR3 spans 13 amino acids. Between the trimmed V and J ends, which lost 3 bases and 2 bases, there was a span of 7 bases. The genes are TRBV13 and TRBJ2-5; D perhaps matches TRBD1 (6 bases). The clonotype was recovered from a woman aged 40 to 49 who had recovered from COVID-19. Sample: peripheral blood. CDR3 sequence: CASSLDRQETQYF. The CDR3 DNA reads TGTGCCAGCAGCTTGGACAGACAAGAGACCCAGTACTTC.